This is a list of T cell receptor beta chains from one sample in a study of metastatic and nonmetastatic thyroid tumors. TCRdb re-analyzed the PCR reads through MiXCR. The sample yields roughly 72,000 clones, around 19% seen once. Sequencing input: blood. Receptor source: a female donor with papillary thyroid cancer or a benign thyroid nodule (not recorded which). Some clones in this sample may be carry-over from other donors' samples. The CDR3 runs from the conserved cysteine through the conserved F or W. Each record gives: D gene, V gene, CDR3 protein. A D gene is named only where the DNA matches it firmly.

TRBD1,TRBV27,CASSRDSHPVNTIYF
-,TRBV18,CASSLGLFTEAFF
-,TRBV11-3,CASSFGAFFGYTF
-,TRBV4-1,CASSRGTPGSEQYF
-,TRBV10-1,CAKTVEETQYF
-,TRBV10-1,CASSPRSVGELFF
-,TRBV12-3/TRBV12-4,CASSLADAQPQHF
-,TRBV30,CAWSAVPSSYEQYF
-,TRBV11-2,CASRLGTFSWEWYNEQFF
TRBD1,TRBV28,CASSLEGQGWDTEAFF
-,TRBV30,CAWTSGTGENNEQFF
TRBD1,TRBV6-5,CASSYSMATGIQNIQYF
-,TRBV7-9,CASSLTTKAGELFF
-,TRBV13,CASSGWGVAYEQYF
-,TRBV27,CASSYRGDTQYF
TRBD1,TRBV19,CASSYGQGGSYEQYF
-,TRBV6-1,CASSELNEQFF
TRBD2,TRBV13,CASSPGRLPYEQYF
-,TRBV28,CASTEGRQAFF
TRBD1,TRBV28,CASSLDRGDQPQHF
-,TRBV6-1,CASIQGDYDTQYF
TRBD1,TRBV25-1,CASTTGDEQYF
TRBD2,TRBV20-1,CSARDDTASGISIQYEQYF
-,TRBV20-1,CSARVGAGRMDTQYF
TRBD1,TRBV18,CASSPYGTGVSNQPQHF
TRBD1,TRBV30,CAWRHRGYNEQFF
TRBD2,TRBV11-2,CASSRTSGRSPTGELFF
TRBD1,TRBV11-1,CASRLTRDRSNEQFF
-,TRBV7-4,CASSFRWLGDTQYF
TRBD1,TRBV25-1,CASSGSTGAGYTQYF
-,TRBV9,CASSVSPALAKNIQYF
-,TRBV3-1,CASSQDVRYNEQFF
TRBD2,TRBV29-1,CSVVLAGECPDTQYF
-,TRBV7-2,CASSLTPSYQETQYF
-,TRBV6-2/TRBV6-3,CASSHPPDEQYF
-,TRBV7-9,CASSIQGANYGYTF
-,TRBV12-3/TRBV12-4,CASREGSGANVLTF
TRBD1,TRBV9,CASSVARIDRARVNTEAFF
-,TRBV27,CASSLWGYGLLNNNEQFF
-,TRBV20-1,CSAIRDVSSYEQYF
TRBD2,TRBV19,CASSRGTSLSYEQYF
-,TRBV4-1,CASSPIGATEAFF
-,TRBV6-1,CASSEAVMGTNTGELFF
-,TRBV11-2,CASSSDPGMPKNIQYF
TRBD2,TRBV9,CASSVIAGWTGELFF
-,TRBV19,CASSTGASSYEHYF
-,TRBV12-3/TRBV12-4,CASSLGQYNSPLHF
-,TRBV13,CASSLGGHSSYGYTF
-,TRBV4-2,CASSQETNLNYGYTF
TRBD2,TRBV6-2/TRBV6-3,CASSYASGTISTYEQYF
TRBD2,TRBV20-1,CSAAGTRETQHF
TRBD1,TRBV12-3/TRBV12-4,CAISRLGTGVNEQFF
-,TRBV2,CASSPDPGGSSPLHF
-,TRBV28,CASSSRVDTEAFF